This entry concerns a single T cell receptor (beta chain). CDR3 size: 13 residues. Between the trimmed V and J ends, which lost 6 bases and 4 bases, there was a span of 12 bases. From germline, CDR1 is LNHDA and CDR2 SQIVND (reference sequence). Clones were read by immunoSEQ multiplex PCR, and TCRdb kept only the in-frame ones, dropping some. The repertoire holds about 10,000 clones, with around 78% as singletons. This entry belongs to a study of blood T cell repertoires in COVID-19. What was sequenced was peripheral blood. The receptor's source is a human donor in a cohort sampled during active COVID-19. The rearrangement joins TRBV19 to TRBJ2-5; tentative D call: TRBD1 (6 bases). This CDR3 is CASRKQGRETQYF. The CDR3 region has the DNA TGTGCCAGTAGGAAGCAGGGGCGAGAGACCCAGTACTTC.